This TCR beta chain was recorded in a study of T cell responses to AZD1222 COVID-19 vaccine. General study points: Of the AZD1222 recipients, only 5 or 6 were seropositive at baseline. Spike-specific TCR repertoires showed rising breadth and depth after two AZD1222 doses. Sampled repertoires all dated from after the peak T cell response.

Profiling relied on immunoSEQ multiplex PCR, and the TCRdb table lists in-frame clones only, not all of them. The data contain some 170,000 clones, about 92% of them singletons. This clone was counted a few times. No antigen is known for it. The sample in question was peripheral blood, obtained on day 0 of AZD1222 vaccination. This TCR was recovered from an adult in good health.

The CDR3: CASSWAGENNSPLHF. For the CDR3, the DNA is TGCGCCAGCAGCTGGGCAGGGGAAAATAATTCACCCCTCCACTTT. The chain links TRBV5-1 to TRBJ1-6; possible D gene TRBD1, 6 bases. The CDR3 has 15 amino acids. The V and J ends lost 3 bases and 5 bases respectively, with 12 bases between them. Per germline, CDR1 SGHRS and CDR2 YFSETQ.